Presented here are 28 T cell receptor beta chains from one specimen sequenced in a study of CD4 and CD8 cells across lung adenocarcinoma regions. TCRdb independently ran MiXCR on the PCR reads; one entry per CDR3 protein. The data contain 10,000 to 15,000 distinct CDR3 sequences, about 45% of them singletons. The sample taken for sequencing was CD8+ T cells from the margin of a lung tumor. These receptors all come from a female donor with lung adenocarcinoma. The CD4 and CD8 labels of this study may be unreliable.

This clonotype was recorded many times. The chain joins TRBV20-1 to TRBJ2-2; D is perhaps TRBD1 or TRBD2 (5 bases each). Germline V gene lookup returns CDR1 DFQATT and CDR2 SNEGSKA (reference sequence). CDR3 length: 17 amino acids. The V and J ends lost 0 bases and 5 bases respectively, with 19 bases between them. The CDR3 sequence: CSARDRGSPLWTGELFF. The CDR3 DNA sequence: TGCAGTGCTAGAGATCGGGGCAGCCCCTTGTGGACCGGGGAGCTGTTTTTT.

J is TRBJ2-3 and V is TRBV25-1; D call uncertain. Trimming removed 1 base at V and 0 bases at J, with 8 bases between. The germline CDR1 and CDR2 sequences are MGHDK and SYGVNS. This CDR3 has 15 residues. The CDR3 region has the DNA TGTGCCAGCAGTGAATCGCGGATTAGCACAGATACGCAGTATTTT. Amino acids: CASSESRISTDTQYF.

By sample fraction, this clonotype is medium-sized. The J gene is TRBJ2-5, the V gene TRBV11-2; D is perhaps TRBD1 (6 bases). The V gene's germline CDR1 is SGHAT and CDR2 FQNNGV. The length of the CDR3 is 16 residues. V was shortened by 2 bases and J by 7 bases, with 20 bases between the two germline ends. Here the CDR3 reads CASSLQRRGQERTQYF. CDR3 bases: TGTGCCAGCAGCTTACAACGCAGGGGCCAGGAGAGGACCCAGTACTTC. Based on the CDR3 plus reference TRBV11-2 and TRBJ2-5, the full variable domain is EAGVAQSPRYKIIEKRQSVAFWCNPISGHATLYWYQQILGQGPKLLIQFQNNGVVDDSQLPKDRFSAERLKGVDSTLKIQPAKLEDSAVYLCASSLQRRGQERTQYFGPGTRLLVL.

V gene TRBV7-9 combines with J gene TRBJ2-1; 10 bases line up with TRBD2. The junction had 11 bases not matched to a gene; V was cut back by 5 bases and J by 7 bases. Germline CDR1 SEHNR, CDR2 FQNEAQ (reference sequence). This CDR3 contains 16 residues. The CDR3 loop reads CASSPGLAAPGNEQFF. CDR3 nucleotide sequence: TGTGCCAGCAGCCCCGGACTAGCGGCCCCGGGAAATGAGCAGTTCTTC.

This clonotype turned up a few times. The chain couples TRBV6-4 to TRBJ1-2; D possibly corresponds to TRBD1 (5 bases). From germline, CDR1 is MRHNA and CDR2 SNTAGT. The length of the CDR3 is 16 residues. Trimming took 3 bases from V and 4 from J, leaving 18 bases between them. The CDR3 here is CASSDSPPGLLYGYTF. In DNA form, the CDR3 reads TGTGCCAGCAGTGATTCCCCTCCAGGGTTACTCTATGGCTACACCTTC.

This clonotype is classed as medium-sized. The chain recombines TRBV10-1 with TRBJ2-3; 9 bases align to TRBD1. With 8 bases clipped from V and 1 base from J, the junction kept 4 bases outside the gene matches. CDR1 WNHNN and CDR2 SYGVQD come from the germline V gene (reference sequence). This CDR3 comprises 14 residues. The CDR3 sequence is CASARDRGTDTQYF. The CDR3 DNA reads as TGCGCCAGCGCACGGGACAGGGGCACAGATACGCAGTATTTT.

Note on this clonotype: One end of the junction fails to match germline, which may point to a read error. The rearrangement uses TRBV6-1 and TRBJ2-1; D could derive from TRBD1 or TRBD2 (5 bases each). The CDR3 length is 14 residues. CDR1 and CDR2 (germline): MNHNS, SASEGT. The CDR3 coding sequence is TGTGCCAGCAGTCCCGGGGCTAGCATAGATGAGCAGTATTTC. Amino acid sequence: CASSPGASIDEQYF.

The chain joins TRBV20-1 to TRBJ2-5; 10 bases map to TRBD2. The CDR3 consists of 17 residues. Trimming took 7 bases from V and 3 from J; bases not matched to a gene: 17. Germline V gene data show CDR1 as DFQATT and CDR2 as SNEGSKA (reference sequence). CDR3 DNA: TGCAGTGTCACCCCTTCTTTTAGCGGGGGGCCTGAAGAGACCCAGTACTTC. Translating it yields CSVTPSFSGGPEETQYF.

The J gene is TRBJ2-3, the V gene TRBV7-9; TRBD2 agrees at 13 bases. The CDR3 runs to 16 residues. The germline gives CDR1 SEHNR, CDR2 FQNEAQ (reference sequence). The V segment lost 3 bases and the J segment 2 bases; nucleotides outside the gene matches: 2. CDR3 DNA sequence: TGTGCCAGCAGCTTCGGACTAGCGGGGGACACAGATACGCAGTATTTT. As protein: CASSFGLAGDTDTQYF.

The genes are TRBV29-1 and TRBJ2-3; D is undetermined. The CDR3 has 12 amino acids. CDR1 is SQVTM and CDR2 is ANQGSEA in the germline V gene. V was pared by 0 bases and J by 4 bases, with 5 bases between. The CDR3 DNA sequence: TGCAGCGTTGAAGATCCAGCAGATACGCAGTATTTT. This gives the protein CSVEDPADTQYF.

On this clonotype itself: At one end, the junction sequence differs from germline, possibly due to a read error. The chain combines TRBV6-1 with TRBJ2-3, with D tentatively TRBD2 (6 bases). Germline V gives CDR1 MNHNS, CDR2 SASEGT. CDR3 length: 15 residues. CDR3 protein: CASSVVAGSKDTQYF. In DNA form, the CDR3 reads TGTGCCAGCAGTGTGGTGGCGGGGAGCAAAGATACGCAGTACTTT.

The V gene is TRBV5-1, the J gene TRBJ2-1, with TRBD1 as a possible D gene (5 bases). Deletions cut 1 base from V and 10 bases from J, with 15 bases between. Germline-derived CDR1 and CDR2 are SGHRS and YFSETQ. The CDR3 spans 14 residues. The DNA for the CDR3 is TGCGCCAGCAGCTTGCACGTGGGGTCAGGGGAGCAGTTCTTC. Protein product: CASSLHVGSGEQFF.

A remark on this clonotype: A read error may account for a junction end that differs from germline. The CDR3 here is CASRFSCASGGELFF. CDR3 bases: TGTGCCAGCAGATTCTCCTGTGCTAGCGGCGGGGAGCTGTTCTTT. The gene calls are TRBV6-5 and TRBJ2-1; the match to TRBD2 covers 7 bases. Looked up from germline, CDR1 is MNHEY and CDR2 is SVGAGI. This CDR3 region has 15 residues.

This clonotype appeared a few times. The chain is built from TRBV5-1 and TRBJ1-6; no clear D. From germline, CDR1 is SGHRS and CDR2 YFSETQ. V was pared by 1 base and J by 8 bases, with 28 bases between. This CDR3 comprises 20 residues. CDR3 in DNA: TGCGCCAGCAGCTTGTATCCCGGTGGCCGAAACGAAGGGAGGGATTCACCCCTCCACTTT. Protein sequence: CASSLYPGGRNEGRDSPLHF.

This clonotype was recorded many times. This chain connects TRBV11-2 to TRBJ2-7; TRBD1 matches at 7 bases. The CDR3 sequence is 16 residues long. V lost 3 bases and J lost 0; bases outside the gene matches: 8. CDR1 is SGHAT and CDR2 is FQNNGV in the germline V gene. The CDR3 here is CASSFSQGLSSYEQYF. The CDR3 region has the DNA TGTGCCAGCAGCTTCTCACAGGGGCTCAGCTCCTACGAGCAGTACTTC.

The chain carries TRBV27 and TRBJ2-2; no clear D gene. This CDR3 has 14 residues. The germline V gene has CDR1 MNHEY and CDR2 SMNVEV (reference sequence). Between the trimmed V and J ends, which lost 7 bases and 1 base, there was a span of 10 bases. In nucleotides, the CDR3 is TGTGCCAGCATTTCCCCCGAGAACACCGGGGAGCTGTTTTTT. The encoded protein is CASISPENTGELFF.

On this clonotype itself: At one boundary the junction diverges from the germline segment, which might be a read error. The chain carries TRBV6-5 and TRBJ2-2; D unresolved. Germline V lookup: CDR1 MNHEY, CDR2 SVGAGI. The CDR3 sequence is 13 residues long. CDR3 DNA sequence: TGTGCCAGCAGTTACTCAGGGATCGGTGAGCAGTTTTTT. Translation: CASSYSGIGEQFF.

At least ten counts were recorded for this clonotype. As DNA, the CDR3 is TGTGCCATCAGTGAGTCCGGTACGGTGATCGACAATGAGCAGTTCTTC. This sequence encodes CAISESGTVIDNEQFF. This chain connects TRBV10-3 to TRBJ2-1; D is undetermined. This CDR3 contains 16 residues. The germline gives CDR1 ENHRY, CDR2 SYGVKD. Between the trimmed V and J ends, which lost 0 bases and 5 bases, there was a span of 14 bases.

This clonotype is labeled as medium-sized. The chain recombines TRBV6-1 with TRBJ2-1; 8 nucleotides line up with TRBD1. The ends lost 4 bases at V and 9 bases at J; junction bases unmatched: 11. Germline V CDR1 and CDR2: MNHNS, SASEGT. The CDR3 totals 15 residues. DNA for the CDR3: TGTGCCAGCAGTGCAAAAGGGACAGGTGGGTTTGAGCAGTTCTTC. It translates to CASSAKGTGGFEQFF.

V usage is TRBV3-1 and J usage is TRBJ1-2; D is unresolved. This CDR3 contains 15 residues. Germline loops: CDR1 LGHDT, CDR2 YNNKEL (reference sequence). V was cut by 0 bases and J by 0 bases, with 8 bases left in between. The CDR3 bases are TGTGCCAGCAGCCAAGAGTGGTCAGCTAACTATGGCTACACCTTC. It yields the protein CASSQEWSANYGYTF.

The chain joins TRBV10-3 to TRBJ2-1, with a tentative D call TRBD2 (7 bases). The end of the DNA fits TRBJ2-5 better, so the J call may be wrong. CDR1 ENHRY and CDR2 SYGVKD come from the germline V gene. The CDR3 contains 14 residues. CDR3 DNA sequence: TGTGCGGGGCTAGGGGGGGTGAACCCAGAGACCCAGTACTTC. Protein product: CAGLGGVNPETQYF.

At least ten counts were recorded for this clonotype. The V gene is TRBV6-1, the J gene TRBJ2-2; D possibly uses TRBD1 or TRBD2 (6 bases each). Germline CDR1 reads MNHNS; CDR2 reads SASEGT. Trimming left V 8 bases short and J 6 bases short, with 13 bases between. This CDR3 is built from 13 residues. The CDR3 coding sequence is TGTGCCAGCGGAGGGGGGTGGGCCGGGGAGCTGTTTTTT. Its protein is CASGGGWAGELFF.

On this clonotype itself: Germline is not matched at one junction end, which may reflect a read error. The CDR3 loop is CARRRTGRGQDTQYF. The CDR3 DNA reads TGTGCCAGGAGGCGCACAGGCCGTGGCCAAGATACCCAGTATTTT. This chain links TRBV6-1 with TRBJ2-3; D might be TRBD1 (5 bases). Germline loops: CDR1 MNHNS, CDR2 SASEGT. CDR3 size: 15 residues.

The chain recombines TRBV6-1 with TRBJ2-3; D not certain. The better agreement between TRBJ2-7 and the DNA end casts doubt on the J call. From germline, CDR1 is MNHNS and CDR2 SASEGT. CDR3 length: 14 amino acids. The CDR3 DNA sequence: TGTGCCAGCAGTGTAAGGGTTCGCAACAATGAGCAGTACTTC. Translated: CASSVRVRNNEQYF.

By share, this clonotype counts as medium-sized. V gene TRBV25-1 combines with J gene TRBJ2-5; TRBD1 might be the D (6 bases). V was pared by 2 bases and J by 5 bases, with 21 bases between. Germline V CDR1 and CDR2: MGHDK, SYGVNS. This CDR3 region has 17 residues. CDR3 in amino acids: CASSETPPTGFDETQYF. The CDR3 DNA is TGTGCCAGCAGTGAAACACCCCCCACAGGGTTTGACGAGACCCAGTACTTC.

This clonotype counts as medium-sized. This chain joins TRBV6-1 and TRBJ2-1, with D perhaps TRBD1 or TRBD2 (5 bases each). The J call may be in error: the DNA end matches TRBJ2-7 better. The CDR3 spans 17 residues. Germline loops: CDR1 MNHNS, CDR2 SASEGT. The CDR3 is CASTSQGAGTSSYEQYF. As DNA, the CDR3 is TGTGCCAGCACCTCCCAAGGCGCAGGGACCTCCTCCTACGAGCAGTACTTC.

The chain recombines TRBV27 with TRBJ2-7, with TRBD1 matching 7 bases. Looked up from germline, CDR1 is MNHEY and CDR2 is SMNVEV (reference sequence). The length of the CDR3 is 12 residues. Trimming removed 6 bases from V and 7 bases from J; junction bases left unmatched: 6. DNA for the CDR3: TGTGCCAGCAGCAAAGGGGGCCTTGAGCAGTACTTC. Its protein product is CASSKGGLEQYF.

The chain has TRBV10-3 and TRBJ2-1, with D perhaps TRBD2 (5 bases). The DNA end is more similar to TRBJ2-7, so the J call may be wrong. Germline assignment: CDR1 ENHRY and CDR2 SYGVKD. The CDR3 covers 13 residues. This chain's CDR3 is CATNPGLFYEQYF. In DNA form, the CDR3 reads TGTGCCACCAACCCAGGACTTTTCTACGAGCAGTACTTC.